The source of this T cell receptor (beta chain) is a study of T cells in Graves' hyperthyroidism and ophthalmopathy. This clonotype was recorded many times. Its antigen is currently unknown. The source material, RNA transcripts, was used to amplify TCR beta CDR3 regions. HTBI primers drove first-round RT-PCR of the TCR CDR3. Using its own MiXCR run on the multiplex PCR reads, TCRdb lists one record per CDR3 protein. Of some 760,000 distinct CDR3 sequences listed, 14% were seen once; the top ten hold 9.5% to 13%. General study points: Among clonotypes expanded in thyroid above 0.001, most were also found in blood.

Hyperthyroidism patients were newly diagnosed, had disease duration under 2 months, and were aged 18 to 65 years. Uncontrolled infection, other autoimmune disease, pregnancy or lactation led to exclusion. Trimming stripped 0 bases from V and 5 bases from J, with 3 bases between. Germline CDR1 is KGHDR and CDR2 is SFDVKD. The CDR3 is 12 amino acids. V usage is TRBV24-1 and J usage is TRBJ2-5; D is uncertain. The sample was blood. This clonotype was obtained from a woman younger than 30 with Graves' hyperthyroidism. Here the CDR3 DNA reads TGTGCCACCAGTGATTTGCGGGAGACCCAGTACTTC. Encoded protein: CATSDLRETQYF.